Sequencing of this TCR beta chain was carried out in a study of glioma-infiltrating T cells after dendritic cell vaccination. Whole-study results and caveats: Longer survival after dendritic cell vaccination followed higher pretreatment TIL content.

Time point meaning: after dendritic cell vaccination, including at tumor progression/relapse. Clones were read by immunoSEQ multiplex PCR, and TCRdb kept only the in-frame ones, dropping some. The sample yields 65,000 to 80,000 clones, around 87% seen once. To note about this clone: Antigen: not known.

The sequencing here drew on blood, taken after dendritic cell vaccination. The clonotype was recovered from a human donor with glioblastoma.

CDR3 residues: CASSQGPGAEAFF. Here the CDR3 DNA reads TGTGCCAGCAGTCAAGGGCCGGGGGCTGAAGCTTTCTTT. This chain joins TRBV6-5 and TRBJ1-1; tentative D call: TRBD1 (5 bases). Germline CDR1 is MNHEY and CDR2 is SVGAGI. This CDR3 is 13 amino acids long. The V end was cut by 5 bases, the J end by 6 bases, with 13 bases between.